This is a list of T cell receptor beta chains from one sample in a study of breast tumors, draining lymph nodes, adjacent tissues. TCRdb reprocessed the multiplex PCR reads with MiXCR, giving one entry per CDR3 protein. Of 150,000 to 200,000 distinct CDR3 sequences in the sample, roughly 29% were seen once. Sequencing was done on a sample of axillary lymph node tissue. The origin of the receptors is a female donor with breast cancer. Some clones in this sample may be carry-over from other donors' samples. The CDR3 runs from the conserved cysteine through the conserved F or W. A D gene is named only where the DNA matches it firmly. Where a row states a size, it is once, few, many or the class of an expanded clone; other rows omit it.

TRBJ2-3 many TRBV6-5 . CASSYSKAQSTDTQYF TGTGCCAGCAGTTACTCGAAGGCACAGAGCACAGATACGCAGTATTTT
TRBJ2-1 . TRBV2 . CASSADSRYNEQFF TGTGCCAGCAGTGCGGACAGCCGATACAATGAGCAGTTCTTC
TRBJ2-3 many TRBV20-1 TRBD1 CSANWQGVNTQYF TGCAGTGCTAACTGGCAGGGGGTTAATACGCAGTATTTT
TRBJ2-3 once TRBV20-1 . CSAPRQADTDTQYF TGCAGTGCCCCTCGGCAGGCCGACACAGATACGCAGTATTTT
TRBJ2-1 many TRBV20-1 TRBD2 CSARGPSGSYNEQFF TGCAGTGCTAGAGGTCCTAGCGGGAGCTACAATGAGCAGTTCTTC
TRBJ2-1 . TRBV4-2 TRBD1 CASSQDLPGGSYNEHFF TGTGCCAGCAGCCAAGATCTTCCAGGGGGTTCGTACAATGAGCATTTCTTC
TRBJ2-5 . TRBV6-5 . CATLNRERETQYF TGTGCCACCCTAAACAGGGAACGGGAGACCCAGTACTTC
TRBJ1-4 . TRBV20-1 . CSAEQGNEKLFF TGCAGTGCTGAACAGGGTAATGAAAAACTGTTTTTT
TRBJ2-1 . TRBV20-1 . CSAPRDWLANNEQFF TGCAGTGCCCCTCGGGACTGGCTAGCCAACAATGAGCAGTTCTTC
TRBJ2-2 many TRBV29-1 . CSVGGSGNTGELFF TGCAGCGTGGGGGGTAGCGGGAACACCGGGGAGCTGTTTTTT
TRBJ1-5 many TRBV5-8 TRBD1 CASNRGSNQPQHF TGTGCCAGCAACAGGGGGAGCAATCAGCCCCAGCATTTT
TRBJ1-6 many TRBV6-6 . CASSYRGSYNSPLHF TGTGCCAGCAGTTACAGGGGCTCCTATAATTCACCCCTCCACTTT
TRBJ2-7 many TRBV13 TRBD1 CASSSWTGDYEQYF TGTGCCAGCAGCTCTTGGACAGGGGACTACGAGCAGTACTTC
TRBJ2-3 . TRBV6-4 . CASSETPASTDTQYF TGTGCCAGCAGTGAAACTCCTGCAAGCACAGATACGCAGTATTTT
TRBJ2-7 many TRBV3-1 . CASSTKGDYEQYF TGTGCCAGCAGCACCAAGGGGGACTACGAGCAGTACTTC
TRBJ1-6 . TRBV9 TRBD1 CASSGTGTNSPLPF TGCGCCAGCAGTGGGACAGGGACTAATTCACCCCTCCCCTTT
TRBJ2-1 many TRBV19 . CASSIGSFTAFNEQFF TGTGCCAGTAGTATTGGCTCCTTCACCGCCTTCAATGAGCAGTTCTTC
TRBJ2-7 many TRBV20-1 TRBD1 CSAQVSGGIYEQYF TGCAGTGCCCAAGTTTCAGGGGGCATCTACGAGCAGTACTTC
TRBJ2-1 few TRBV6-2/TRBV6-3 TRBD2 CASSNKPFRLAGEVEQFF TGTGCCAGCAGCAACAAACCCTTCCGACTAGCGGGAGAGGTTGAGCAGTTCTTC